The 16 T cell receptor beta chains presented below share a single source sample, sequenced in a study of OX40 agonist ivuxolimab in advanced cancers. The protocol was immunoSEQ multiplex PCR, while the TCRdb copy is restricted to in-frame clones and leaves out a portion. Here the sample spans some 75,000 clones, nearly 90% being singletons. The source was CD4+ or CD8+ T cells sorted from blood, collected in a trial of the OX40 agonist ivuxolimab. These receptors originate from an adult with an advanced solid tumor such as melanoma, head and neck, liver or kidney cancer.

The rearrangement links TRBV6-5 to TRBJ2-5; 8 bases map to TRBD2. The V gene's germline CDR1 is MNHEY and CDR2 SVGAGI. This CDR3 is built from 14 residues. V lost 9 bases to trimming and J lost 5 bases; unmatched junction nucleotides: 11. CDR3 amino acids: CARVLAVILETQYF. As DNA, the CDR3 is TGTGCCAGGGTACTAGCGGTGATACTGGAGACCCAGTACTTC.

The chain links TRBV5-1 to TRBJ2-1; D is unresolved. CDR1 and CDR2 (germline): SGHRS, YFSETQ. Trimming stripped 3 bases from V and 1 base from J, with 8 bases between. The CDR3 is 14 residues long. The CDR3 sequence is CASSSDTSYNEQFF. In nucleotides, the CDR3 is TGCGCCAGCAGCTCCGACACATCCTACAATGAGCAGTTCTTC.

The chain has TRBV6-6 and TRBJ1-1; D remains unclear. CDR3 length equals 14 residues. Germline CDR1 MNHNY, CDR2 SVGAGI (reference sequence). V gave up 6 bases and J gave up 2 bases, with 13 bases separating them. Here the CDR3 DNA reads TGTGCCAGCAGGTTCGGGCAGGCCAACACTGAAGCTTTCTTT. Its protein product is CASRFGQANTEAFF.

The chain uses TRBV12-5 and TRBJ1-1; 7 bases fit TRBD1. Germline V gene sequence: CDR1 LGHNT, CDR2 FRNRAP. After removal of 7 bases from V and 4 bases from J, the junction contained 6 bases not matched to a gene. The CDR3 is 13 amino acids. As DNA, the CDR3 is TGTGCTAGTGCAGGAGGGGGCGGCACTGAAGCTTTCTTT. Protein: CASAGGGGTEAFF.

On this clone: A read error may produce the germline difference seen at one junction end. In the same sample, other DNA sequences code for this CDR3. The V and J genes are TRBV7-2 and TRBJ1-6; D possibly corresponds to TRBD1 (5 bases). This CDR3 is built from 16 residues. CDR1 and CDR2 from the germline V gene are SGHTA and FQGNSA. The CDR3 sequence is CASSGAGVLYNSPLHF. The CDR3 DNA sequence: TGTGCCAGCAGCGGGGCCGGAGTCCTCTATAATTCACCCCTCCATTTT.

The genes are TRBV5-1 and TRBJ1-1; D is unresolved. The CDR3 loop spans 14 amino acids. Germline V gene lookup returns CDR1 SGHRS and CDR2 YFSETQ. Trimming took off 2 bases at V and 4 bases at J, with 12 bases between the two ends. CDR3 protein: CASSFQTSATEAFF. The CDR3, as DNA: TGCGCCAGCAGCTTCCAGACATCGGCCACTGAAGCTTTCTTT. Supplemented by reference TRBV5-1 and TRBJ1-1, the full variable domain reads KAGVTQTPRYLIKTRGQQVTLSCSPISGHRSVSWYQQTPGQGLQFLFEYFSETQRNKGNFPGRFSGRQFSNSRSEMNVSTLELGDSALYLCASSFQTSATEAFFGQGTRLTVV.

The J gene is TRBJ2-1, the V gene TRBV11-3; 8 bases match TRBD1. The germline CDR1 and CDR2 sequences are SGHNT and YENEEA. This CDR3 is built from 13 residues. With V trimmed by 4 bases and J by 9 bases, 5 bases remained unmatched. The CDR3 nucleotides are TGTGCCAGCAGCTCTAGAGGGACAGGTGAGCAGTTCTTC. Translating it yields CASSSRGTGEQFF.

CDR3 sequence reads: CASRKVGGAGELFF. CDR3 sequence (DNA): TGTGCCAGTAGAAAAGTGGGGGGAGCCGGGGAGCTGTTTTTT. This chain links TRBV19 with TRBJ2-2, with a weak D call TRBD2 (6 bases). CDR1 and CDR2 (germline): LNHDA, SQIVND (reference sequence). This CDR3 contains 14 residues. Between the trimmed V and J ends, which lost 6 bases and 6 bases, there was a span of 14 bases.

V gene TRBV6-5 combines with J gene TRBJ1-1; no clear D gene. CDR1 is MNHEY and CDR2 is SVGAGI in the germline V gene. This CDR3 is built from 14 residues. Between the trimmed V and J ends, which lost 4 bases and 3 bases, there was a span of 12 bases. For the CDR3, the DNA is TGTGCCAGCAGTTCCTATCCGGGAGACACTGAAGCTTTCTTT. Residues: CASSSYPGDTEAFF.

The V gene is TRBV5-4, the J gene TRBJ2-3; D tentatively fits TRBD1 or TRBD2 (5 bases each). V was cut by 0 bases and J by 1 base, with 9 bases left in between. The CDR3 has 15 residues. CDR1 is SGHNT and CDR2 is YYREEE in the germline V gene (reference sequence). The CDR3 protein is CASSLGGSGTDTQYF. The CDR3 DNA follows: TGTGCCAGCAGCTTGGGGGGGTCTGGCACAGATACGCAGTATTTT.

The chain uses TRBV21-1 and TRBJ2-2; the table gives TRBD2 as D, unverified against the DNA. TRBV21-1 is given as a pseudogene. The CDR3 has 16 amino acids. The DNA for the CDR3 is TGTGCCAGCAGCAAAGTGGGAGGGGTGAACACCGGGGAGCTGTTTTTT. Translation: CASSKVGGVNTGELFF.

The gene calls are TRBV19 and TRBJ1-4; the D is unclear. V dropped 7 bases and J dropped 8 bases, with 20 bases sitting between them. Germline CDR1 is LNHDA and CDR2 is SQIVND (reference sequence). The CDR3 is 15 residues long. The CDR3 loop reads CASTEAGKAREKLFF. The CDR3 nucleotides read TGTGCCAGTACCGAAGCGGGGAAGGCACGGGAAAAACTGTTTTTT.

The rearrangement links TRBV5-1 to TRBJ1-1; a weak D match, TRBD1 (6 bases). In germline, CDR1 is SGHRS, CDR2 YFSETQ. The CDR3 is made up of 13 amino acids. V was trimmed by 0 bases and J by 5 bases, leaving 8 bases between them. The CDR3, as DNA: TGCGCCAGCAGCTTGGGAGGGGGGACTGAAGCTTTCTTT. Protein sequence: CASSLGGGTEAFF. Full variable domain (remainder filled in from reference TRBV5-1 and TRBJ1-1): KAGVTQTPRYLIKTRGQQVTLSCSPISGHRSVSWYQQTPGQGLQFLFEYFSETQRNKGNFPGRFSGRQFSNSRSEMNVSTLELGDSALYLCASSLGGGTEAFFGQGTRLTVV.

The V and J genes are TRBV6-1 and TRBJ1-2; D is perhaps TRBD1 (5 bases). V was shortened by 1 base and J by 6 bases, with 18 bases between the two germline ends. Germline assignment: CDR1 MNHNS and CDR2 SASEGT. The CDR3 contains 16 residues. The CDR3, as DNA: TGTGCCAGCAGTGAAGTTCGGGGCAGGGAGTCGAATGGCTACACCTTC. Encoded protein: CASSEVRGRESNGYTF.

This clone occurred once. The chain joins TRBV6-5 to TRBJ1-1; D is undetermined. V lost 7 bases and J lost 1, with 7 bases in between. The CDR3 has 12 amino acids. The germline V gene encodes CDR1 MNHEY and CDR2 SVGAGI. The CDR3 DNA reads as TGTGCCAGCACGGCGGGGAACACTGAAGCTTTCTTT. Its translation is CASTAGNTEAFF.

Only one count was recorded for this clone. The DNA of the CDR3 is TGTGCCAGCTCACTGAGGGGGCAAGAGGGTTCACCCCTCCACTTT. Encoded protein: CASSLRGQEGSPLHF. The chain carries TRBV6-6 and TRBJ1-6, with TRBD1 identical over 7 bases. The V and J ends lost 8 bases and 9 bases, in that order; junction bases with no gene match: 13. CDR3 size: 15 residues. The V gene's germline CDR1 is MNHNY and CDR2 SVGAGI (reference sequence).